The T cell receptor beta chain described here comes from a study of blood T cell repertoires in COVID-19. Study in general: From T cells, B-cell-depleted T cells, or PBMCs came the material, which was cDNA or gDNA.

As processed by the authors: Amplification of reference gene primers provided the estimated nucleated cell counts. This table comes from immunoSEQ multiplex PCR, and its TCRdb copy is limited to in-frame clones, with some not included. That table supplies the V and J calls and clone size; D and trimming were determined from the DNA. The sample holds about 49,000 clones, about 86% seen once. Only one count was recorded for this clone. The source is a man aged 40-49 years with active COVID-19. The sample was peripheral blood.

Here the CDR3 reads CSASLATGGWNQPQHF. The DNA of the CDR3 is TGCAGTGCTAGTCTTGCGACAGGGGGCTGGAATCAGCCCCAGCATTTT. This chain connects TRBV20-1 to TRBJ1-5; the match to TRBD1 covers 10 bases. This CDR3 region has 16 residues. Trimming cost V 3 bases and J 4 bases; bases outside gene matches: 9. Germline CDR1 DFQATT, CDR2 SNEGSKA (reference sequence).